The T cell receptor beta chain under discussion was sequenced for a study of T cell clonality in common variable immunodeficiency. CDR3 size: 15 residues. Germline V gene lookup returns CDR1 LNHNV and CDR2 YYDKDF (reference sequence). With 1 base removed from V and 7 bases from J, the gap between germline ends came to 14 bases. Study-wide results and limits: Common variable immunodeficiency TCR beta sequences reportedly had fewer deletions and N-nucleotide insertions. TCRbeta clonality was increased in CVID versus healthy controls. Shared TCRbeta clones were fewer between CVID subjects than controls.

This clone was picked up many times. Its matching antigen is unknown. With the read ending 3 residues before the CDR3 end, the germline J gene is used to fill in that end. CVID and control samples used equivalent genomic DNA input. Only in-frame clones appear in the TCRdb table, and some are missing; sequencing was by immunoSEQ multiplex PCR. The sample has 40,000 to 45,000 clones, none seen only once. Sample: peripheral blood mononuclear cells. The J gene is TRBJ2-1, the V gene TRBV15; a possible D gene is TRBD2 (5 bases). The TCR sequence derives from a person aged 18 to 75 in good health. The DNA read from the CDR3 is TGTGCCACCAGCAGAGGTGAAGGGATAGCGAATGAG. It yields the protein CATSRGEGIANE. The CDR3 reads in full as CATSRGEGIANEQFF. Supplemented by reference TRBV15 and TRBJ2-1, the full variable domain reads DAMVIQNPRYQVTQFGKPVTLSCSQTLNHNVMYWYQQKSSQAPKLLFHYYDKDFNNEADTPDNFQSRRPNTSFCFLDIRSPGLGDTAMYLCATSRGEGIANEQFFGPGTRLTVL.